The 13 T cell receptor beta chains in this list originate from one sample, sequenced in a study of beta chain features in type 1 diabetes. Study-wide results and caveats: Moderate but significant shortening of TCRB CDR3s was recorded in all four CD4+ subsets from Type 1 diabetes patients.

The antigens of these receptors remain unknown. Isolated RNA was reverse transcribed in full, so expressed TCRB transcripts were sequenced. Here immunoSEQ multiplex PCR was the method, and the copy in TCRdb shows in-frame clones only, minus some. The repertoire has hundreds of thousands of clones, approximately 11% of them found once; the top ten carry over 0.015%. Sequenced material: naive CD4+ T cells from blood. These receptors all stem from a man aged 25-45 years with type 1 diabetes.

The rearrangement uses TRBV7-9 and TRBJ1-5, with D maybe TRBD1 (6 bases). Germline CDR1 is SEHNR and CDR2 is FQNEAQ (reference sequence). The V gene lost 5 bases and the J gene lost 7 bases, with 15 bases spanning the gap. The CDR3 length is 14 residues. The CDR3 DNA follows: TGTGCCAGCAGCCCGGAGAGGGGGGGGCAGCCCCAGCATTTT. This encodes CASSPERGGQPQHF. Looking up the rest from reference TRBV7-9 and TRBJ1-5 gives the full variable domain: DTGVSQNPRHKITKRGQNVTFRCDPISEHNRLYWYRQTLGQGPEFLTYFQNEAQLEKSRLLSDRFSAERPKGSFSTLEIQRTEQGDSAMYLCASSPERGGQPQHFGDGTRLSIL.

The rearrangement uses TRBV18 and TRBJ2-7; the match to TRBD1 covers 11 bases. Germline assignment: CDR1 KGHSH and CDR2 LQKENI. J lost 3 bases, V lost 3 bases, and 7 bases had no gene match. The CDR3 has 16 amino acids. The DNA for the CDR3 is TGTGCCAGCTCACCCCGGACAGGGGGCAAAGTCTACGAGCAGTACTTC. Translating gives CASSPRTGGKVYEQYF.

V gene TRBV7-6 combines with J gene TRBJ2-7, with 7 positions matching TRBD1. The CDR3 is 14 amino acids. The trim removed 4 bases at V and 3 bases at J, leaving 6 bases unmatched. CDR1 and CDR2 from the germline V gene are SGHVS and FNYEAQ. CDR3 bases: TGTGCCAGCAGCTCGGGACAGAGGGTCTACGAGCAGTACTTC. Translation gives CASSSGQRVYEQYF.

This clone was seen a few times. The chain links TRBV4-3 to TRBJ1-2, with D possibly matching TRBD1 (5 bases). The CDR3 runs 15 residues. Trimming removed 4 bases from V and 7 bases from J, with 19 bases in between. CDR1 and CDR2 from the germline V gene are LGHNA and YSLEER. The CDR3 reads CASSLRRARQGGYTF. CDR3 bases: TGCGCCAGCAGCCTCCGAAGGGCCAGGCAGGGTGGCTACACCTTC.

The table lists this clone with a few counts. The chain joins TRBV7-3 to TRBJ2-1, with 7 bases identical to TRBD1. Germline V gene data show CDR1 as SGHTA and CDR2 as FQGTGA. There are 13 residues in the CDR3. The V segment lost 5 bases and the J segment 12 bases; nucleotides outside the gene matches: 10. The CDR3 protein is CASSPTGQSGQFF. In DNA form, the CDR3 reads TGTGCCAGCAGCCCGACAGGGCAAAGTGGGCAGTTCTTC. Full variable domain (missing parts from reference TRBV7-3 and TRBJ2-1): GAGVSQTPSNKVTEKGKYVELRCDPISGHTALYWYRQSLGQGPEFLIYFQGTGAADDSGLPNDRFFAVRPEGSVSTLKIQRTERGDSAVYLCASSPTGQSGQFFGPGTRLTVL.

The chain is built from TRBV5-4 and TRBJ2-3; no reliable D call. The CDR3 is 13 amino acids. From germline, CDR1 is SGHNT and CDR2 YYREEE (reference sequence). Trimming took off 5 bases at V and 3 bases at J, with 10 bases between the two ends. CDR3 coding DNA: TGTGCCAGCAGTCTCCACTCGACAGATACGCAGTATTTT. Translated: CASSLHSTDTQYF.

The J gene is TRBJ1-6, the V gene TRBV6-5; D not certain. Trimming shortened V by 0 bases and J by 10 bases, and 13 bases separated the two germline ends. Germline V gene lookup returns CDR1 MNHEY and CDR2 SVGAGI. The CDR3 length is 15 residues. The CDR3 region is CASSYSYGEGSPLHF. The CDR3 nucleotides are TGTGCCAGCAGTTACTCGTACGGGGAGGGCTCACCCCTCCACTTT.

V is TRBV27 and J is TRBJ2-3; no reliable D call. Trimming pared 6 bases from V and 1 base from J, leaving 8 bases between. Germline CDR1 and CDR2: MNHEY and SMNVEV (reference sequence). The CDR3 has 13 residues. CDR3: CASSSPRTDTQYF. The CDR3 DNA is TGTGCCAGCAGCTCCCCTCGCACAGATACGCAGTATTTT.

This chain connects TRBV12-5 to TRBJ1-2; D perhaps matches TRBD1 (6 bases). V was shortened by 5 bases and J by 7 bases, with 20 bases between the two germline ends. Germline CDR1 is LGHNT and CDR2 is FRNRAP. The CDR3 has 15 residues. The CDR3, as DNA: TGTGCTAGTGGTGAGACAGGCACCTCCGGGCTTGGCTACACCTTC. Its translation: CASGETGTSGLGYTF.

The chain carries TRBV7-6 and TRBJ2-7; 7 positions match TRBD1. From germline, CDR1 is SGHVS and CDR2 FNYEAQ. The CDR3 contains 18 residues. V gave up 1 base and J gave up 0 bases; unmatched junction bases: 12. The CDR3 coding sequence is TGTGCCAGCAGCTTAGGTCCGTGGGTGGGGGACAGCTCCTACGAGCAGTACTTC. Amino acids: CASSLGPWVGDSSYEQYF.

The chain links TRBV6-1 to TRBJ1-2; D uncertain. V lost 7 bases, J lost 2 bases, and 11 bases lay in between. There are 13 residues in the CDR3. Germline V CDR1 and CDR2: MNHNS, SASEGT. In nucleotides, the CDR3 is TGTGCCAGCACTAACCGATACAACTATGGCTACACCTTC. Translation: CASTNRYNYGYTF.

V gene TRBV30 combines with J gene TRBJ1-3; D gene ambiguous. Trimming pared 2 bases from V and 0 bases from J, leaving 8 bases between. The CDR3 is 14 residues long. CDR1 is GTSNPN, CDR2 SVGIG, per germline (reference sequence). The CDR3 sequence: CAWSLRSSGNTIYF. CDR3 nucleotide sequence: TGTGCCTGGAGTCTACGGAGCTCTGGAAACACCATATATTTT.

This rearrangement joins TRBV5-1 to TRBJ1-2; 9 positions agree with TRBD1. The trim removed 4 bases at V and 7 bases at J, leaving 8 bases unmatched. The germline V gene encodes CDR1 SGHRS and CDR2 YFSETQ. The CDR3 consists of 14 residues. The DNA for the CDR3 is TGCGCCAGCAGCGCGATAACAGGGGGCGGTGGCTACACCTTC. The encoded protein is CASSAITGGGGYTF. Using reference TRBV5-1 and TRBJ1-2 for the parts outside the CDR3, the full variable domain is KAGVTQTPRYLIKTRGQQVTLSCSPISGHRSVSWYQQTPGQGLQFLFEYFSETQRNKGNFPGRFSGRQFSNSRSEMNVSTLELGDSALYLCASSAITGGGGYTFGSGTRLTVV.